A single sample is the source of the 14 T cell receptor beta chains below, sequenced in a study of spatial heterogeneity in lung cancer (dated by TCRdb to the late 2010s). Interpreted using the paper, the time point label stands for: blood at routine non-recurrence follow-up after resection. Libraries were made using 5' RACE. The sequencer listed for this sample is NextSeq 500. TCRdb trimmed the raw reads at Q25, called clones with MiXCR and kept productive beta chains. CDR3 protein duplicates are merged, each entry listing the most common genes and DNA. The sample records over 40,000 distinct CDR3 sequences, over 9.5% of which are singletons. Together, the top ten hold roughly 32% of the sample. Specimen: PBMCs, collected at follow-up. Receptors originate from a male donor with early-stage non-small cell lung cancer.

This clonotype has at least ten counts. DNA of the CDR3: TGTGCCAGCAGCCAAAACACGATCAGCAATGAGCAGTTCTTC. This translates into CASSQNTISNEQFF. The chain carries TRBV5-4 and TRBJ2-1; no clear D. Germline V lookup: CDR1 SGHNT, CDR2 YYREEE (reference sequence). The CDR3 runs to 14 residues. Trimming removed 4 bases from V and 6 bases from J, with 14 bases in between.

This clonotype showed up many times. The CDR3 nucleotides are TGCAGTGCTAGAGATTACAGGAACACTGAAGCTTTCTTT. It is translated as CSARDYRNTEAFF. This chain uses TRBV20-1 with TRBJ1-1; D ambiguous. The CDR3 length is 13 residues. V dropped 0 bases and J dropped 1 base, with 6 bases sitting between them. Germline V gene data show CDR1 as DFQATT and CDR2 as SNEGSKA (reference sequence).

The rearrangement links TRBV28 to TRBJ2-4, with a weak D call TRBD1 (6 bases). This CDR3 is 14 amino acids long. In germline, CDR1 is MDHEN, CDR2 SYDVKM. Trimming shortened V by 5 bases and J by 0 bases, and 8 bases separated the two germline ends. The CDR3 nucleotides are TGTGCCAGCAGTCCACAGGGAGCCAAAAACATTCAGTACTTC. Its protein product is CASSPQGAKNIQYF.

This chain links TRBV12-3 or TRBV12-4 with TRBJ2-5; D gene uncertain. V was trimmed by 3 bases and J by 4 bases, leaving 6 bases between them. CDR3 length: 12 residues. The CDR3 protein is CASSFARETQYF. Here the CDR3 DNA reads TGTGCCAGCAGTTTCGCTAGAGAGACCCAGTACTTC.

This clonotype showed up many times. This chain connects TRBV5-1 to TRBJ1-1; 11 nucleotides align to TRBD1. CDR1 SGHRS and CDR2 YFSETQ come from the germline V gene. J was trimmed by 4 bases and V by 4 bases; bases with no gene match: 12. The CDR3 extends over 17 amino acids. The CDR3 DNA follows: TGCGCCAGCAGCCCCGGACAGGGGGCCAGAGTAAGCACTGAAGCTTTCTTT. It specifies CASSPGQGARVSTEAFF.

This sequence joins TRBV7-9 and TRBJ2-5; D might be TRBD1 (6 bases). The CDR3 has 15 amino acids. The germline V gene encodes CDR1 SEHNR and CDR2 FQNEAQ (reference sequence). Trimming pared 6 bases from V and 4 bases from J, leaving 18 bases between. This chain's CDR3 is CASRPQGAPRETQYF. The CDR3 region has the DNA TGTGCCAGCAGACCACAGGGAGCCCCTAGAGAGACCCAGTACTTC.

This clonotype was observed a few times. The rearrangement uses TRBV7-2 and TRBJ2-7; 9 bases match TRBD2. V dropped 7 bases and J dropped 4; count of bases not matched to a gene: 11. This CDR3 has 15 amino acids. Germline values: CDR1 SGHTA, CDR2 FQGNSA. The CDR3 loop reads CASTPFSSGMYEQYF. The CDR3 region has the DNA TGTGCCAGCACCCCCTTTTCTAGCGGGATGTACGAGCAGTACTTC.

The sample holds many counts of this clonotype. J is TRBJ1-1 and V is TRBV30, with D perhaps TRBD1 (6 bases). In germline, CDR1 is GTSNPN, CDR2 SVGIG (reference sequence). This CDR3 has 12 residues. V shed 4 bases and J shed 4 bases, with 10 bases lying between them. The CDR3: CAWNQQGTEAFF. The CDR3 bases are TGTGCCTGGAACCAACAGGGCACTGAAGCTTTCTTT.

This clonotype was picked up many times. V usage is TRBV19 and J usage is TRBJ2-6, with unresolved D. Per the germline V gene, CDR1 is LNHDA and CDR2 is SQIVND (reference sequence). V lost 3 bases and J lost 4, with 7 bases in between. There are 14 residues in the CDR3. Written as DNA, the CDR3 is TGTGCCAGTAGTATGGGATCCGGGGCCAACGTCCTGACTTTC. This gives the protein CASSMGSGANVLTF.

As regards this clonotype: Possible read error: a much larger clone is one base away. The V and J genes are TRBV9 and TRBJ2-6, with D unclear. This CDR3 region has 15 residues. Per germline, CDR1 SGDLS and CDR2 YYNGEE. V shed 6 bases and J shed 1 base, with 11 bases lying between them. CDR3: CASIVPGSGANVLTF. CDR3 nucleotide sequence: TGTGCCAGCATCGTTCCGGGTTCTGGGGCCAACGTCCTGACTTTC.

This clonotype was counted ten times or more. V gene TRBV28 combines with J gene TRBJ2-5, with 7 bases identical to TRBD1. CDR1 and CDR2 (germline): MDHEN, SYDVKM. V dropped 5 bases and J dropped 2; count of bases not matched to a gene: 11. The CDR3 contains 16 residues. The CDR3 region has the DNA TGTGCCAGCAGTCCCACCCGACAGGGCCTGCAAGAGACCCAGTACTTC. Encoded protein: CASSPTRQGLQETQYF.

In its sample, this clonotype was seen many times. The V call is TRBV20-1, the J call TRBJ1-1; the match to TRBD1 covers 12 bases. The V segment lost 5 bases and the J segment 5 bases; nucleotides outside the gene matches: 9. This CDR3 region has 15 residues. Germline V gives CDR1 DFQATT, CDR2 SNEGSKA (reference sequence). The CDR3 loop is CSAGDRGRLLTEAFF. The CDR3 DNA reads TGCAGTGCTGGGGACAGGGGGCGTCTCCTGACTGAAGCTTTCTTT.

This clonotype came up many times. The chain is built from TRBV29-1 and TRBJ1-2; D gene ambiguous. Trimming removed 4 bases at V and 2 bases at J, with 5 bases between. Germline V gene lookup returns CDR1 SQVTM and CDR2 ANQGSEA. The CDR3 has 11 residues. DNA for the CDR3: TGCAGCGTTGTGGAGAACTATGGCTACACCTTC. It encodes CSVVENYGYTF.

This clonotype has only a few counts. This chain links TRBV6-2 or TRBV6-3 with TRBJ1-3, with TRBD1 identical over 7 bases. V gave up 6 bases and J gave up 0 bases; unmatched junction bases: 8. This CDR3 has 16 amino acids. Looked up from germline, CDR1 is MNHEY and CDR2 is SVGEGT. Written as DNA, the CDR3 is TGTGCCAGCAGCCTCCGGGACAGTGACTCTGGAAACACCATATATTTT. Translating gives CASSLRDSDSGNTIYF.